This T cell receptor beta chain derives from a study of blood T cell repertoires in COVID-19. The wider study: Researchers got acute and convalescent COVID-19 samples from the United States, Italy and Spain.

V shed 3 bases and J 0 bases; nucleotides not matched to a gene: 10. The CDR3 length is 16 residues. Germline CDR1 and CDR2: GTSNPN and SVGIG (reference sequence). This clone was found a few times. The table came from immunoSEQ multiplex PCR; TCRdb's copy has only in-frame clones and leaves some out. Of roughly 280,000 clones in the sample, 80% to 90% were seen once. V and J are TRBV30 and TRBJ1-2; TRBD1 agrees at 7 bases. Specimen: peripheral blood. The receptor's source is a woman aged 70-85 years with acute or convalescent COVID-19. The CDR3 region is CAWSDTGALANYGYTF. The CDR3 nucleotides read TGTGCCTGGAGCGACACAGGGGCGTTAGCTAACTATGGCTACACCTTC. Based on the CDR3 plus reference TRBV30 and TRBJ1-2, the full variable domain is SQTIHQWPATLVQPVGSPLSLECTVEGTSNPNLYWYRQAAGRGLQLLFYSVGIGQISSEVPQNLSASRPQDRQFILSSKKLLLSDSGFYLCAWSDTGALANYGYTFGSGTRLTVV.